This T cell receptor beta chain was sequenced during a study of blood T cell repertoires in COVID-19. In the source study's methods: Estimation of nucleated cell counts relied on the amplification of reference gene primers. Some clones are missing from TCRdb's copy, which holds only in-frame ones; the method was immunoSEQ multiplex PCR. That table furnishes V, J and clone size, whereas the DNA furnished D and trimming. Of 45,000 or so clones listed, roughly 86% are singletons. The CDR3 is 17 amino acids. V was clipped by 1 base and J by 10 bases; unmatched bases: 18. What was sequenced was peripheral blood. The chain is built from TRBV5-3 and TRBJ2-3; 7 bases fit TRBD1. TRBV5-3 is treated as an ORF (open reading frame) with a function not yet certain. The TCR was taken from a man in his forties with active COVID-19. CDR3 coding DNA: TGTGCCAGAAGCTTGTTAATTTGGGACAGCCCTGAGCAGGCGCAGTATTTT. Translation: CARSLLIWDSPEQAQYF.